One and the same sample provided the 21 T cell receptor beta chains below, sequenced in a study of blood T cells in healthy people across ages. Together with a sample-barcoded 5' primer, a J-beta primer mix was included in a second PCR lasting 7 to 11 cycles. TCRdb used MiXCR to reprocess the 5' RACE reads, holding one entry per CDR3 protein. This sample carries roughly 1,100,000 distinct CDR3 sequences, about 25% of them seen once, and the ten largest clones take around 0.75%. These sequences were also reported in another study, on T cells of mothers and their children.

The sequenced sample was blood. These receptors were taken from a girl aged 2-10 years in good health.

This clonotype has just a few counts. The CDR3 coding sequence is TGTGCCAGCAGCTTAGTATCAGCGGGAGTAGAGACCCAGTACTTC. This translates into CASSLVSAGVETQYF. The V call is TRBV7-2, the J call TRBJ2-5, with 8 positions matching TRBD2. Trimming took 1 base from V and 4 from J; bases not matched to a gene: 5. This CDR3 is 15 amino acids long. Germline V gives CDR1 SGHTA, CDR2 FQGNSA.

This clonotype was picked up one time. The chain is built from TRBV6-6 and TRBJ1-2, with 10 bases that match TRBD1. This CDR3 is 16 amino acids long. The J segment lost 2 bases and the V segment lost 6 bases, leaving 9 bases of the junction unmatched. CDR1 MNHNY and CDR2 SVGAGI come from the germline V gene (reference sequence). CDR3 amino acids: CASSWDRGPENYGYTF. The CDR3 nucleotides read TGTGCCAGCAGCTGGGACAGGGGACCTGAGAACTATGGCTACACCTTC.

V usage is TRBV3-1 and J usage is TRBJ2-1; tentative D call: TRBD2 (7 bases). The CDR3 totals 19 residues. Trimming shortened V by 4 bases and J by 0 bases, and 22 bases separated the two germline ends. Germline V gene data show CDR1 as LGHDT and CDR2 as YNNKEL (reference sequence). The CDR3 is CASSPLVWRGLSSYNEQFF. CDR3 coding DNA: TGTGCCAGCAGCCCCCTGGTTTGGCGGGGGCTTAGCTCCTACAATGAGCAGTTCTTC.

This clonotype came up a few times. The J gene is TRBJ1-4, the V gene TRBV13; no clear D gene. Between the trimmed V and J ends, which lost 2 bases and 4 bases, there was a span of 8 bases. The CDR3 runs 14 residues. Germline V CDR1 and CDR2: PRHDT, FYEKMQ (reference sequence). For the CDR3, the DNA is TGTGCCAGCAGCTTACTCGGAATTAATGAAAAACTGTTTTTT. Translation gives CASSLLGINEKLFF.

V and J are TRBV7-3 and TRBJ2-2; D unresolved. V lost 5 bases to trimming and J lost 3 bases, with 16 bases between them. CDR1 SGHTA and CDR2 FQGTGA come from the germline V gene. The CDR3 has 16 residues. CDR3 protein: CASSPRSLSYTGELFF. In nucleotides, the CDR3 is TGTGCCAGCAGCCCCCGCTCACTTTCCTACACCGGGGAGCTGTTTTTT. Supplemented by reference TRBV7-3 and TRBJ2-2, the full variable domain reads GAGVSQTPSNKVTEKGKYVELRCDPISGHTALYWYRQSLGQGPEFLIYFQGTGAADDSGLPNDRFFAVRPEGSVSTLKIQRTERGDSAVYLCASSPRSLSYTGELFFGEGSRLTVL.

This clonotype has only a few counts. J is TRBJ1-6 and V is TRBV29-1; a possible D gene is TRBD1 (5 bases). CDR1 is SQVTM and CDR2 is ANQGSEA in the germline V gene. The CDR3 consists of 13 residues. V lost 6 bases, J lost 6 bases, and 12 bases lay in between. CDR3 sequence reads: CSVGDGGNSPLHF. The CDR3 nucleotides read TGCAGCGTCGGGGACGGCGGTAATTCACCCCTCCACTTT. Looking up the rest from reference TRBV29-1 and TRBJ1-6 gives the full variable domain: SAVISQKPSRDICQRGTSLTIQCQVDSQVTMMFWYRQQPGQSLTLIATANQGSEATYESGFVIDKFPISRPNLTFSTLTVSNMSPEDSSIYLCSVGDGGNSPLHFGNGTRLTVT.

This sequence joins TRBV14 and TRBJ2-1; no clear D. The germline CDR1 and CDR2 sequences are SGHDN and FVKESK. The V end was cut by 4 bases, the J end by 7 bases, with 8 bases between. CDR3 length: 12 amino acids. Here the CDR3 reads CASSPGINEQFF. In nucleotides, the CDR3 is TGTGCCAGCAGCCCCGGCATAAATGAGCAGTTCTTC.

V is TRBV29-1 and J is TRBJ2-3; tentatively, D is TRBD1 (6 bases). CDR1 and CDR2 (germline): SQVTM, ANQGSEA. The CDR3 loop spans 13 amino acids. The V end was cut by 7 bases, the J end by 2 bases, with 13 bases between. CDR3 region: CSAGQILTDTQYF. CDR3 DNA: TGCAGCGCAGGACAGATCCTCACAGATACGCAGTATTTT.

The genes are TRBV11-2 and TRBJ2-2; 13 bases line up with TRBD2. The CDR3 loop spans 17 amino acids. CDR1 and CDR2 from the germline V gene are SGHAT and FQNNGV. V was pared by 5 bases and J by 6 bases, with 9 bases of the junction left unmatched. The CDR3 loop reads CASSQQTSGRPSGELFF. For the CDR3, the DNA is TGTGCCAGCAGCCAGCAGACTAGCGGGAGGCCTTCCGGGGAGCTGTTTTTT.

In its sample, this clonotype was seen many times. The V call is TRBV5-5, the J call TRBJ1-4; D unclear. The germline gives CDR1 SGHKS, CDR2 YYEKEE (reference sequence). The CDR3 has 17 residues. With 4 bases removed from V and 1 base from J, the gap between germline ends came to 17 bases. This CDR3 is CASSVDGIMGTNEKLFF. For the CDR3, the DNA is TGTGCCAGCAGCGTGGACGGAATTATGGGAACTAATGAAAAACTGTTTTTT.

A few counts support this clonotype. A much larger clone lies a single base off, so this may be a read error. V and J are TRBV20-1 and TRBJ2-3; 8 nucleotides agree with TRBD2. CDR3 size: 16 residues. Trimming took 4 bases from V and 4 from J; bases not matched to a gene: 13. Germline V gene lookup returns CDR1 DFQATT and CDR2 SNEGSKA (reference sequence). The CDR3 DNA sequence: TGCAGTGCTAAGGACCGGGCGGGGGGATTGTCAGATACGCAGTATTTT. As protein: CSAKDRAGGLSDTQYF.

The chain links TRBV3-1 to TRBJ1-2; D gene uncertain. V dropped 0 bases and J dropped 4 bases, with 18 bases sitting between them. The CDR3 totals 17 residues. Germline V CDR1 and CDR2: LGHDT, YNNKEL (reference sequence). The CDR3 DNA sequence: TGTGCCAGCAGCCAAGAGTTCGTGGACGGAGCCCTCTATGGCTACACCTTC. Its translation is CASSQEFVDGALYGYTF.

This clonotype was detected only a few times. V and J are TRBV5-1 and TRBJ1-4, with 8 bases fitting TRBD1. Per the germline V gene, CDR1 is SGHRS and CDR2 is YFSETQ. With V trimmed by 4 bases and J by 0 bases, 8 bases remained unmatched. This CDR3 comprises 17 residues. The chain's CDR3 is CASSPSGQGATNEKLFF. Written as DNA, the CDR3 is TGCGCCAGCAGCCCCTCCGGACAGGGTGCAACTAATGAAAAACTGTTTTTT.

This chain uses TRBV7-9 with TRBJ2-4; the D gene is possibly TRBD1 (5 bases). The CDR3 totals 15 residues. V dropped 4 bases and J dropped 3 bases, with 13 bases sitting between them. Germline loops: CDR1 SEHNR, CDR2 FQNEAQ (reference sequence). The CDR3 nucleotides read TGTGCCAGCAGCTACTCAGGGAAAGGCAAAAACATTCAGTACTTC. As protein: CASSYSGKGKNIQYF. The whole variable domain, filled in from reference TRBV7-9 and TRBJ2-4, reads DTGVSQNPRHKITKRGQNVTFRCDPISEHNRLYWYRQTLGQGPEFLTYFQNEAQLEKSRLLSDRFSAERPKGSFSTLEIQRTEQGDSAMYLCASSYSGKGKNIQYFGAGTRLSVL.

The CDR3 protein is CASSPYPASYEQYF. CDR3 in DNA: TGCGCCAGCAGCCCTTATCCTGCCTCCTACGAGCAGTACTTC. The V call is TRBV4-1, the J call TRBJ2-7; D gene ambiguous. The CDR3 is 14 residues long. From germline, CDR1 is MGHRA and CDR2 YSYEKL. Trimming cost V 4 bases and J 0 bases, with 10 bases left between them.

This clonotype was detected once. J is TRBJ1-4 and V is TRBV7-6; 8 nucleotides match TRBD1. Unmatched junction bases numbered 8, after V lost 5 bases and J lost 6 bases. There are 15 residues in the CDR3. Germline values: CDR1 SGHVS, CDR2 FNYEAQ. The CDR3 DNA reads as TGTGCCAGCAGCCTCAATGGACAGGGCCATGAAAAACTGTTTTTT. This codes for CASSLNGQGHEKLFF.

This clonotype was counted only a few times. This chain joins TRBV28 and TRBJ2-1, with D uncertain. The CDR3 sequence is 14 residues long. Trimming left V 5 bases short and J 2 bases short, with 10 bases between. Germline V gives CDR1 MDHEN, CDR2 SYDVKM. The CDR3 protein is CASSNSDPYNEQFF. CDR3 nucleotides: TGTGCCAGCAGTAACAGTGATCCCTACAATGAGCAGTTCTTC. Full variable domain (rest looked up from reference TRBV28 and TRBJ2-1): DVKVTQSSRYLVKRTGEKVFLECVQDMDHENMFWYRQDPGLGLRLIYFSYDVKMKEKGDIPEGYSVSREKKERFSLILESASTNQTSMYLCASSNSDPYNEQFFGPGTRLTVL.

The chain uses TRBV21-1 and TRBJ2-7; the D call in the table, TRBD1, was not verified against the DNA. TRBV21-1 is noted as a pseudogene. This CDR3 spans 17 amino acids. The CDR3 loop reads CASSKAVLPEVNYEQYF. The CDR3 DNA reads TGTGCCAGCAGCAAAGCTGTTCTCCCGGAAGTAAACTACGAGCAGTACTTC.

The chain joins TRBV28 to TRBJ2-7, with D perhaps matching TRBD1 (7 bases). Trimming removed 3 bases from V and 0 bases from J, with 15 bases in between. This CDR3 spans 16 amino acids. Germline lookup yields CDR1 MDHEN and CDR2 SYDVKM. CDR3 coding DNA: TGTGCCAGCAGTTTCATGTCCAGGGGGGACTCCTACGAGCAGTACTTC. Translation gives CASSFMSRGDSYEQYF.

The V and J genes are TRBV7-9 and TRBJ1-5; TRBD1 is a possible D gene (6 bases). The length of the CDR3 is 16 residues. The germline V gene encodes CDR1 SEHNR and CDR2 FQNEAQ (reference sequence). Trimming removed 1 base from V and 2 bases from J, with 12 bases in between. For the CDR3, the DNA is TGTGCCAGCAGCTTAGGATCAGGGGCCGGCAATCAGCCCCAGCATTTT. Translating it yields CASSLGSGAGNQPQHF. Using reference TRBV7-9 and TRBJ1-5 for the parts outside the CDR3, the full variable domain is DTGVSQNPRHKITKRGQNVTFRCDPISEHNRLYWYRQTLGQGPEFLTYFQNEAQLEKSRLLSDRFSAERPKGSFSTLEIQRTEQGDSAMYLCASSLGSGAGNQPQHFGDGTRLSIL.

This clonotype has a handful of counts. The V gene is TRBV5-6, the J gene TRBJ1-4; D remains ambiguous. The CDR3 has 14 amino acids. Deletions cut 4 bases from V and 7 bases from J, with 14 bases between. The V gene's germline CDR1 is SGHDT and CDR2 YYEEEE. In nucleotides, the CDR3 is TGTGCCAGCAGCCGGAGAGTGGTTGGTGAAAAACTGTTTTTT. Translation: CASSRRVVGEKLFF. Looking up the rest from reference TRBV5-6 and TRBJ1-4 gives the full variable domain: DAGVTQSPTHLIKTRGQQVTLRCSPKSGHDTVSWYQQALGQGPQFIFQYYEEEERQRGNFPDRFSGHQFPNYSSELNVNALLLGDSALYLCASSRRVVGEKLFFGSGTQLSVL.